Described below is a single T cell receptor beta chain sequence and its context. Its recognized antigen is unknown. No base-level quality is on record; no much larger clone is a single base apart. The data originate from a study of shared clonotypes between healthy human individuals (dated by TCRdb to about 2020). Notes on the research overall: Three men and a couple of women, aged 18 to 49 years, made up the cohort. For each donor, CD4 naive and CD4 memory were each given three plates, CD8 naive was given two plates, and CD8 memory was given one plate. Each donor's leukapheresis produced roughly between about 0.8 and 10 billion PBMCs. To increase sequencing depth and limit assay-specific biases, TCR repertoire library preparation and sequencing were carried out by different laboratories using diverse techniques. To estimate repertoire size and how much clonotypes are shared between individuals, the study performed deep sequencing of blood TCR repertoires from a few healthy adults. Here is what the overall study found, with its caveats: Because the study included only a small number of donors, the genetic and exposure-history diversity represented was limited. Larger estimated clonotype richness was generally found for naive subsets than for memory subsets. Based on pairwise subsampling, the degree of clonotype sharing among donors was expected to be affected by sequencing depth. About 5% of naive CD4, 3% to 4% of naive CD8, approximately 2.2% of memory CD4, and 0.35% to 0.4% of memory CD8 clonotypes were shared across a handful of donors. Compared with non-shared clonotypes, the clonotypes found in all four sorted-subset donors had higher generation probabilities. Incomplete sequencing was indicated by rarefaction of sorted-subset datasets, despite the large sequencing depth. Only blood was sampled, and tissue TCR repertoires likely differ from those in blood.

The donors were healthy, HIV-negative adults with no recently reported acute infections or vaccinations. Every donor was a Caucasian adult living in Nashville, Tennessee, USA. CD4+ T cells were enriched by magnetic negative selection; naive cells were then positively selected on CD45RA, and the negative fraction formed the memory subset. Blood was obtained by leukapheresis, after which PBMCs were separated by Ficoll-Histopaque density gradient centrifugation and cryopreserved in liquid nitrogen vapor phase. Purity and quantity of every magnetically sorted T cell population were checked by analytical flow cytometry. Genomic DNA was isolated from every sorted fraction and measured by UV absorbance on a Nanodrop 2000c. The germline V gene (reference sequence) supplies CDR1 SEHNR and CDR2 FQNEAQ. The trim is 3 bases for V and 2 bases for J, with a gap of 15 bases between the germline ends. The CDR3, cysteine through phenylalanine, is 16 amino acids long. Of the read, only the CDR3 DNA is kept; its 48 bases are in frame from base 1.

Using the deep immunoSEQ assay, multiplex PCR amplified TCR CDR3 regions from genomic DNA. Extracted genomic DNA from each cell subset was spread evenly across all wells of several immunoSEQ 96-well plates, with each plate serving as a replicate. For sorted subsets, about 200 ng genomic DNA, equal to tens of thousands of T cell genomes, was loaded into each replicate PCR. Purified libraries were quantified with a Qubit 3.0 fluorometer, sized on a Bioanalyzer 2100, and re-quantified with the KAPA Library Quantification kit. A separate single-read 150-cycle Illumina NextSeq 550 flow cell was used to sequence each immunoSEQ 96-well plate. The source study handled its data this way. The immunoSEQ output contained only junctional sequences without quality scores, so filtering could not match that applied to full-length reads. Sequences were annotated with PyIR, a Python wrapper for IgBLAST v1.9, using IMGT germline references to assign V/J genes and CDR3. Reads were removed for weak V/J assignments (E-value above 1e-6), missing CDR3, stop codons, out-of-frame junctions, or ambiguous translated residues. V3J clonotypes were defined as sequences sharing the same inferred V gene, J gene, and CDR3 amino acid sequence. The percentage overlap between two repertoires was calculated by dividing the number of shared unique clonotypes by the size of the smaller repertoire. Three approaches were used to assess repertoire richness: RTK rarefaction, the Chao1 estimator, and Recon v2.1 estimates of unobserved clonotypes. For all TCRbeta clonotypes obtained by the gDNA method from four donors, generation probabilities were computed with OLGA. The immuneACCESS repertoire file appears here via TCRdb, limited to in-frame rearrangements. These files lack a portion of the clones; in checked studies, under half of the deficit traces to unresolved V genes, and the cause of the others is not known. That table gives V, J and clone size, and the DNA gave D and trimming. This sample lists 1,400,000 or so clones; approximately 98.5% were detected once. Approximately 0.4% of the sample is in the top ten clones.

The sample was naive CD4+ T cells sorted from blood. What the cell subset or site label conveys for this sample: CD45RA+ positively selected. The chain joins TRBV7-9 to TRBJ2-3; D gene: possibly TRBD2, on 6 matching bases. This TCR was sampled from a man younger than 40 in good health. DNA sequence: TGTGCCAGCAGCTTCGGGACTCTTCAGACCACAGATACGCAGTATTTT. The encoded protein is CASSFGTLQTTDTQYF. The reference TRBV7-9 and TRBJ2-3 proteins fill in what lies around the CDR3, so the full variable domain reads DTGVSQNPRHKITKRGQNVTFRCDPISEHNRLYWYRQTLGQGPEFLTYFQNEAQLEKSRLLSDRFSAERPKGSFSTLEIQRTEQGDSAMYLCASSFGTLQTTDTQYFGPGTRLTVL.